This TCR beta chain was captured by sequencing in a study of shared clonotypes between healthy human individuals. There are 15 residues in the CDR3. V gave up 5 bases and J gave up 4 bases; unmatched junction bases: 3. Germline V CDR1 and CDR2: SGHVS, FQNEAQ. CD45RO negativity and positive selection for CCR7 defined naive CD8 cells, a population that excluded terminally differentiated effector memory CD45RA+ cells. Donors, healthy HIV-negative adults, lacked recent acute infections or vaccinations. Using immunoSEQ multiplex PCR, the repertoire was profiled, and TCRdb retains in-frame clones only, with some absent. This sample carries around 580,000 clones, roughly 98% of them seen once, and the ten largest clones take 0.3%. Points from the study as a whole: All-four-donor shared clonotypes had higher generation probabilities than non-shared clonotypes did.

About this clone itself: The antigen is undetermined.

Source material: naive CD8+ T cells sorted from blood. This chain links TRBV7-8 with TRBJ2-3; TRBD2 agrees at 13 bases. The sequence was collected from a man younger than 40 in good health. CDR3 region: CASSVTSGRPDTQYF. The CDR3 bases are TGTGCCAGCAGCGTGACTAGCGGGAGGCCAGATACGCAGTATTTT. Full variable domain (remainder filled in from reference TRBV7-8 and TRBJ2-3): GAGVSQSPRYKVAKRGQDVALRCDPISGHVSLFWYQQALGQGPEFLTYFQNEAQLDKSGLPSDRFFAERPEGSVSTLKIQRTQQEDSAVYLCASSVTSGRPDTQYFGPGTRLTVL.